This paragraph reports one T cell receptor beta chain. This entry belongs to a study of T-cell reconstitution after alpha-beta-depleted transplantation in children. V was pared by 5 bases and J by 0 bases, with 8 bases between. Germline values: CDR1 SGHTA, CDR2 FQGNSA. The CDR3 totals 15 residues. Library preparation (for TCRbeta) was performed with unique molecular identifiers. TCRdb independently ran MiXCR on the PCR reads; one entry per CDR3 protein. The repertoire holds about 640,000 distinct CDR3 sequences, with over 15% as singletons. Sequences were derived from PBMCs from the stem cell graft donor, sampled from the stem cell graft. The V and J genes are TRBV7-2 and TRBJ2-6; D is uncertain. The TCR comes from a human donor who donated a stem cell graft to a child with acute myeloid leukemia. CDR3 in amino acids: CASSLHRSGANVLTF. CDR3 DNA: TGTGCCAGCAGCCTACATCGCTCTGGGGCCAACGTCCTGACTTTC.